This T cell receptor (beta chain) was observed in a study of blood T cell repertoires in COVID-19. Study at large: The cDNA or gDNA used as material had been derived from T cells, B-cell-depleted T cells, or PBMCs.

CDR1 and CDR2 from the germline V gene are SQVTM and ANQGSEA. The V gene end was trimmed by 1 base and the J gene end by 2 bases; junction bases not matched to a gene: 4. This CDR3 region has 16 residues. Cohort 3 recovery required two negative PCRs, clearance, or symptom resolution. In the authors' methods: How many nucleated cells were present was estimated from reference gene primer amplification. This table comes from immunoSEQ multiplex PCR, and its TCRdb copy is limited to in-frame clones, with some not included. V and J calls plus clone size are reproduced from that table; the DNA served to infer D and trimming. The profile shows approximately 200,000 clones, around 80% of them singletons.

The chain carries TRBV29-1 and TRBJ2-7, with 14 bases matching TRBD2. The sample comprised PBMCs or T cells enriched from blood (not recorded which). This sequence was found in a man aged 60-69 years who had recovered from COVID-19. CDR3 nucleotides: TGCAGCGTTGAAGGTGGGACTAGCGGGGGACCCTACGAGCAGTACTTC. Amino acids: CSVEGGTSGGPYEQYF.